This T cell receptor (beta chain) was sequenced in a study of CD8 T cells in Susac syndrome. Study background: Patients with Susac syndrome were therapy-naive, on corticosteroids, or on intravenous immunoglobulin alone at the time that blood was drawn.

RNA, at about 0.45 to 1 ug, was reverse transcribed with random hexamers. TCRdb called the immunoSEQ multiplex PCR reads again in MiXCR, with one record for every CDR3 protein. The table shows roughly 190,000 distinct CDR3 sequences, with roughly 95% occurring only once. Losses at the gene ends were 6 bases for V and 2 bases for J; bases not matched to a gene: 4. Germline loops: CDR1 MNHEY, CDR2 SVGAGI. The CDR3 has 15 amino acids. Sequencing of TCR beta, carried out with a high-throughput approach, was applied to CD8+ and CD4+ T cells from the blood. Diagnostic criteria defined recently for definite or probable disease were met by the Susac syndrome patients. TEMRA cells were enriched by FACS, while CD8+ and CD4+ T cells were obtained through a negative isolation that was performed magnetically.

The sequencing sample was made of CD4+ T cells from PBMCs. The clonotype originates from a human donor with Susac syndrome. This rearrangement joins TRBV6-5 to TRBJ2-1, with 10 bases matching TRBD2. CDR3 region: CASRLAGGPYNEQFF. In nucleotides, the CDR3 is TGTGCCAGCAGATTAGCGGGGGGTCCCTACAATGAGCAGTTCTTC.